Below, 23 T cell receptor beta chains from the same sample are listed, as sequenced in a study of T cells after yellow fever vaccination. TCRdb itself ran the 5' RACE reads through MiXCR, one entry per CDR3 protein. This table holds 300,000 to 400,000 distinct CDR3 sequences, 9.5% to 12% found once. The sample consisted of CD4+ T cells sorted from PBMCs, taken 45 days after the yellow fever booster vaccination. The receptors come from a young man who received the YFV17D yellow fever vaccine.

The rearrangement links TRBV12-3 or TRBV12-4 to TRBJ1-1; D gene ambiguous. The CDR3 runs to 13 residues. V lost 4 bases and J 3 bases, leaving 9 bases between the germline ends. The CDR3 coding sequence is TGTGCCAGCAGTTCACCACCCTACACTGAAGCTTTCTTT. Translated: CASSSPPYTEAFF.

The chain joins TRBV29-1 to TRBJ2-7; no clear D gene. CDR1 is SQVTM, CDR2 ANQGSEA, per germline. Trimming stripped 3 bases from V and 7 bases from J, with 16 bases between. The CDR3 totals 13 residues. The CDR3 DNA reads as TGCAGCGTTGATGGGCCGACGGGCTGGGAGCAGTACGTC. As protein: CSVDGPTGWEQYV.

This clonotype occurred a few times. This chain connects TRBV7-7 to TRBJ2-5, with D perhaps matching TRBD2 (6 bases). From germline, CDR1 is SSHAT and CDR2 FNYEAQ (reference sequence). CDR3 size: 16 residues. Trimming stripped 5 bases from V and 0 bases from J, with 16 bases between. For the CDR3, the DNA is TGTGCCAGCAGCCGTTACGGGGGATCCTACCAAGAGACCCAGTACTTC. Its translation: CASSRYGGSYQETQYF.

V usage is TRBV7-2 and J usage is TRBJ2-5, with TRBD1 identical over 7 bases. V lost 5 bases, J lost 5 bases, and 8 bases stayed unmatched. The CDR3 loop spans 14 amino acids. Germline CDR1 reads SGHTA; CDR2 reads FQGNSA. The CDR3 region is CASSPDRIRETQYF. The CDR3, as DNA: TGTGCCAGCAGCCCGGACAGGATCCGGGAGACCCAGTACTTC.

V usage is TRBV7-2 and J usage is TRBJ2-1; 11 nucleotides match TRBD2. Germline V lookup: CDR1 SGHTA, CDR2 FQGNSA. CDR3 length: 16 residues. V lost 7 bases and J lost 9; bases outside the gene matches: 14. Here the CDR3 reads CASIQVGTSGWGEQFF. The CDR3 bases are TGTGCCAGCATCCAAGTGGGGACTAGCGGATGGGGTGAGCAGTTCTTC.

There are a few counts of this clonotype. The V gene is TRBV20-1, the J gene TRBJ1-1; D not resolved. The CDR3 is 11 amino acids. V was pared by 6 bases and J by 1 base, with 6 bases between. The germline CDR1 and CDR2 sequences are DFQATT and SNEGSKA (reference sequence). This chain's CDR3 is CSAPRNTEAFF. DNA of the CDR3: TGCAGTGCCCCCAGGAACACTGAAGCTTTCTTT.

The chain joins TRBV7-8 to TRBJ2-6, with D possibly matching TRBD1 (6 bases). The germline V gene has CDR1 SGHVS and CDR2 FQNEAQ. Trimming left V 5 bases short and J 0 bases short, with 11 bases between. This CDR3 is 16 amino acids long. This CDR3 is CASSVQGNSGANVLTF. The DNA of the CDR3 is TGTGCCAGCAGCGTTCAGGGGAACTCTGGGGCCAACGTCCTGACTTTC.

J is TRBJ1-4 and V is TRBV4-2; 9 bases map to TRBD1. Unmatched junction bases numbered 9, after V lost 5 bases and J lost 8 bases. The CDR3 consists of 15 residues. The germline V gene has CDR1 LGHNA and CDR2 YNFKEQ. The CDR3 region is CASSSPGTGKEKLFF. The CDR3 nucleotides are TGTGCCAGCAGCTCCCCAGGGACAGGGAAGGAAAAACTGTTTTTT.

This chain uses TRBV5-1 with TRBJ1-2; the D is unclear. The CDR3 has 14 residues. V lost 0 bases to trimming and J lost 4 bases, with 10 bases between them. Germline CDR1 SGHRS, CDR2 YFSETQ. In DNA form, the CDR3 reads TGCGCCAGCAGCTTGGCGGATGTTGCCTATGGCTACACCTTC. This sequence encodes CASSLADVAYGYTF.

This clonotype came up a few times. V usage is TRBV5-1 and J usage is TRBJ1-1; D is undetermined. V gave up 5 bases and J gave up 4 bases, with 12 bases separating them. The germline gives CDR1 SGHRS, CDR2 YFSETQ. The CDR3 has 13 residues. CDR3 amino acids: CASSPDGSTEAFF. The CDR3 DNA reads TGCGCCAGCAGTCCGGACGGAAGCACTGAAGCTTTCTTT.

This clonotype occurred a few times. The J gene is TRBJ2-3, the V gene TRBV7-9; 10 bases match TRBD2. The junction had 3 bases not matched to a gene; V was cut back by 0 bases and J by 6 bases. Germline V gene sequence: CDR1 SEHNR, CDR2 FQNEAQ (reference sequence). The CDR3 loop spans 15 amino acids. CDR3 coding DNA: TGTGCCAGCAGCTTAGCGGCTAGCGGGGGTGATACGCAGTATTTT. This translates into CASSLAASGGDTQYF.

This clonotype was recorded many times. The J gene is TRBJ2-2, the V gene TRBV7-9; D not certain. Trimming shortened V by 1 base and J by 4 bases, and 19 bases separated the two germline ends. CDR3 length: 18 amino acids. Germline CDR1 reads SEHNR; CDR2 reads FQNEAQ (reference sequence). The chain's CDR3 is CASSLEEYVPESTGELFF. CDR3 sequence (DNA): TGTGCCAGCAGCTTAGAAGAGTACGTCCCAGAGAGCACCGGGGAGCTGTTTTTT.

This chain connects TRBV5-1 to TRBJ2-3; the match to TRBD2 covers 8 bases. The J segment lost 0 bases and the V segment lost 3 bases, leaving 3 bases of the junction unmatched. The germline gives CDR1 SGHRS, CDR2 YFSETQ. There are 15 residues in the CDR3. The CDR3 region is CASSWGGGSTDTQYF. The CDR3 bases are TGCGCCAGCAGCTGGGGCGGGGGGAGCACAGATACGCAGTATTTT.

There are a few counts of this clonotype. CDR3 amino acids: CSARDWSGGDNEQFF. CDR3 nucleotide sequence: TGCAGTGCTAGAGATTGGAGCGGGGGCGACAATGAGCAGTTCTTC. The chain is built from TRBV20-1 and TRBJ2-1; TRBD2 matches at 8 bases. Germline V gene data show CDR1 as DFQATT and CDR2 as SNEGSKA (reference sequence). This CDR3 has 15 residues. Trimming at V came to 0 bases and at J to 5 bases, leaving 6 bases not matched to a gene.

This clonotype was found many times. The gene calls are TRBV5-1 and TRBJ1-2; D call uncertain. Trimming cost V 1 base and J 4 bases, with 11 bases left between them. The CDR3 runs to 14 residues. In germline, CDR1 is SGHRS, CDR2 YFSETQ. The CDR3: CASSLYIKGYGYTF. CDR3 DNA: TGCGCCAGCAGCTTGTACATTAAGGGCTATGGCTACACCTTC.

This clonotype was seen ten or more times. This sequence joins TRBV5-5 and TRBJ2-1, with D perhaps matching TRBD2 (6 bases). V gave up 2 bases and J gave up 10 bases, with 22 bases separating them. The CDR3 consists of 16 residues. Germline-derived CDR1 and CDR2 are SGHKS and YYEKEE (reference sequence). This CDR3 is CASSLDLGLRWLEQFF. CDR3 nucleotide sequence: TGTGCCAGCAGCTTAGATTTGGGACTGCGATGGTTGGAGCAGTTCTTC.

This clonotype was detected many times. This chain uses TRBV20-1 with TRBJ2-5, with D perhaps matching TRBD2 (5 bases). V was trimmed by 0 bases and J by 0 bases, leaving 8 bases between them. CDR3 length: 14 residues. Germline CDR1 and CDR2: DFQATT and SNEGSKA (reference sequence). In nucleotides, the CDR3 is TGCAGTGCTAGAGATTCCGGGGACCAAGAGACCCAGTACTTC. Protein product: CSARDSGDQETQYF.

This clonotype was seen only a few times. The V gene is TRBV23-1, the J gene TRBJ2-7; perhaps TRBD1 as D (6 bases). TRBV23-1 is known as an ORF, though its function is uncertain. The length of the CDR3 is 17 residues. Trimming stripped 4 bases from V and 7 bases from J, with 26 bases between. CDR3 region: CASSRRGDRCGPREQYV. Here the CDR3 DNA reads TGCGCCAGCAGTCGCAGAGGCGACAGGTGTGGGCCTCGAGAGCAGTACGTC.

This clonotype was seen ten or more times. V and J are TRBV6-2 or TRBV6-3 and TRBJ2-3; a weak D match, TRBD1 (5 bases). This CDR3 is 15 amino acids long. Between the trimmed V and J ends, which lost 4 bases and 2 bases, there was a span of 13 bases. The V gene's germline CDR1 is MNHEY and CDR2 SVGEGT. The CDR3 DNA follows: TGTGCCAGCAGTTTGAGCCGGACATACACAGATACGCAGTATTTT. It specifies CASSLSRTYTDTQYF.

This clonotype has only a few counts. The chain carries TRBV7-9 and TRBJ2-6; TRBD1 is a possible D gene (5 bases). This CDR3 contains 18 residues. Germline values: CDR1 SEHNR, CDR2 FQNEAQ (reference sequence). The V and J ends lost 7 bases and 0 bases respectively, with 19 bases between them. CDR3 region: CASTYLTAIYSGANVLTF. DNA of the CDR3: TGTGCCAGCACCTACCTGACAGCCATATACTCTGGGGCCAACGTCCTGACTTTC. The full variable domain, in which reference TRBV7-9 and TRBJ2-6 provide the parts outside the CDR3, is DTGVSQNPRHKITKRGQNVTFRCDPISEHNRLYWYRQTLGQGPEFLTYFQNEAQLEKSRLLSDRFSAERPKGSFSTLEIQRTEQGDSAMYLCASTYLTAIYSGANVLTFGAGSRLTVL.

The J gene is TRBJ2-1, the V gene TRBV25-1; D is unresolved. The CDR3 is made up of 15 amino acids. Trimming removed 4 bases from V and 8 bases from J, with 18 bases in between. Germline CDR1 and CDR2: MGHDK and SYGVNS. The CDR3 DNA sequence: TGTGCCAGCAGTGGGCCGGGCTGGTTTTTGGATGAGCAGTTCTTC. Encoded protein: CASSGPGWFLDEQFF.

This clonotype was picked up many times. This chain uses TRBV20-1 with TRBJ2-1; TRBD2 aligns across 11 bases. Germline V CDR1 and CDR2: DFQATT, SNEGSKA (reference sequence). The ends lost 4 bases at V and 4 bases at J; junction bases unmatched: 0. The CDR3 length is 13 residues. The CDR3 reads CSATSGGYNEQFF. The CDR3 coding sequence is TGCAGTGCTACTAGCGGGGGGTACAATGAGCAGTTCTTC.

The J gene is TRBJ1-1, the V gene TRBV5-1, with 7 bases fitting TRBD1. The ends lost 5 bases at V and 0 bases at J; junction bases unmatched: 10. The CDR3 covers 16 residues. Germline-derived CDR1 and CDR2 are SGHRS and YFSETQ. In nucleotides, the CDR3 is TGCGCCAGCAGTCCAGGGGGAGGCGACATGAACACTGAAGCTTTCTTT. Translation: CASSPGGGDMNTEAFF.